This TCR beta chain stems from a study of blood T cells in healthy people across ages. Study-wide results and limits: Long-lived donors carried more naive CD4+ cells and greater diversity than aged donors.

PCR was performed a second time for about 6 to 12 cycles using a sample-barcoded 5' primer and a J-beta primer mix. TCRdb ran MiXCR on the 5' RACE reads and lists one entry per CDR3 protein. The sample yields fewer than 1.5 million distinct CDR3 sequences, 42% seen once. The trim removed 6 bases at V and 6 bases at J, leaving 9 bases unmatched. The germline V gene encodes CDR1 MNHNS and CDR2 SASEGT. The CDR3 contains 15 residues. This clonotype was recorded a few times. No antigen is known for it. This clonotype was obtained from a woman younger than 35 in good health. The chain carries TRBV6-1 and TRBJ2-7, with 12 nucleotides matching TRBD1. Sequencing was performed on blood. CDR3 coding DNA: TGTGCCAGCAGGGAGGGACAGGGGGCCCTTAGCGAGCAGTACTTC. Translation: CASREGQGALSEQYF.